These 30 T cell receptor beta chains share one sample of origin, sequenced in a study of blood T cells in healthy people across ages. PCR was performed a second time for roughly 7 to 11 cycles using a sample-barcoded 5' primer and a J-beta primer mix. TCRdb itself ran the 5' RACE reads through MiXCR, one entry per CDR3 protein. The data hold about 780,000 distinct CDR3 sequences, with more than 25% observed a single time. Another study also made use of these data, one on T cells of mothers and their children.

Sequencing used blood. The receptors come from a boy younger than 18 in good health.

This clonotype was seen only a few times. The rearrangement uses TRBV11-2 and TRBJ2-5; 7 nucleotides line up with TRBD2. The germline CDR1 and CDR2 sequences are SGHAT and FQNNGV. Germline trimming cut 0 bases from V and 5 bases from J; bases unmatched to any gene: 3. This CDR3 spans 14 amino acids. The CDR3 spells CASSLDLAAETQYF. The CDR3 DNA sequence: TGTGCCAGCAGCTTAGACCTAGCGGCGGAGACCCAGTACTTC.

This clonotype was seen a handful of times. The chain combines TRBV7-9 with TRBJ2-5; D remains unclear. Germline-derived CDR1 and CDR2 are SEHNR and FQNEAQ (reference sequence). V was clipped by 3 bases and J by 1 base, with 9 bases between them. This CDR3 has 14 amino acids. CDR3 in DNA: TGTGCCAGCAGCTTTGGCTTCTCCCAAGAGACCCAGTACTTC. This sequence encodes CASSFGFSQETQYF.

The genes are TRBV11-2 and TRBJ2-2; D is uncertain. Germline assignment: CDR1 SGHAT and CDR2 FQNNGV. V was shortened by 2 bases and J by 5 bases, with 12 bases between the two germline ends. The CDR3 is 15 amino acids. CDR3 amino acids: CASSLSGTYTGELFF. CDR3 coding DNA: TGTGCCAGCAGCTTATCCGGAACATATACCGGGGAGCTGTTTTTT.

The chain has TRBV12-3 or TRBV12-4 and TRBJ2-5, with 8 bases matching TRBD1. This CDR3 contains 15 residues. V trimming: 5 bases; J trimming: 4 bases; junction bases outside the gene matches: 9. CDR3: CASSRRQGKGETQYF. The DNA for the CDR3 is TGTGCCAGCAGTCGTCGACAGGGGAAAGGAGAGACCCAGTACTTC.

The chain recombines TRBV3-1 with TRBJ1-5; 7 bases fit TRBD1. The V gene's germline CDR1 is LGHDT and CDR2 YNNKEL (reference sequence). The CDR3 is made up of 14 amino acids. The V segment lost 4 bases and the J segment 3 bases; nucleotides outside the gene matches: 3. The CDR3 DNA reads TGTGCCAGCAGCCTGGGACAGTTCAATCAGCCCCAGCATTTT. As protein: CASSLGQFNQPQHF. Based on the CDR3 plus reference TRBV3-1 and TRBJ1-5, the full variable domain is DTAVSQTPKYLVTQMGNDKSIKCEQNLGHDTMYWYKQDSKKFLKIMFSYNNKELIINETVPNRFSPKSPDKAHLNLHINSLELGDSAVYFCASSLGQFNQPQHFGDGTRLSIL.

This clonotype appeared a few times. The gene calls are TRBV6-5 and TRBJ1-1; D unresolved. Trimming stripped 5 bases from V and 1 base from J, with 11 bases between. CDR1 and CDR2 from the germline V gene are MNHEY and SVGAGI. The CDR3 contains 14 residues. The chain's CDR3 is CASSRLSTNTEAFF. CDR3 nucleotide sequence: TGTGCCAGCAGTAGGCTTTCGACGAACACTGAAGCTTTCTTT.

The chain uses TRBV9 and TRBJ2-3, with a possible D match to TRBD1 (5 bases). V was trimmed by 4 bases and J by 0 bases, leaving 18 bases between them. Germline CDR1 is SGDLS and CDR2 is YYNGEE. The CDR3 sequence is 17 residues long. The CDR3 coding sequence is TGTGCCAGCAGCCCTCGCCCCCTACAGGAAAGCACAGATACGCAGTATTTT. Translated: CASSPRPLQESTDTQYF.

There are a few counts of this clonotype. The gene calls are TRBV3-1 and TRBJ2-1; tentative D call: TRBD2 (6 bases). Germline V lookup: CDR1 LGHDT, CDR2 YNNKEL (reference sequence). The V end lost 5 bases, the J end lost 6 bases, and 14 bases lay between the germline ends. This CDR3 comprises 14 residues. CDR3 protein: CASSVGGLSNEQFF. As DNA, the CDR3 is TGTGCCAGCAGCGTCGGAGGGCTCTCCAATGAGCAGTTCTTC.

The rearrangement joins TRBV20-1 to TRBJ1-1; D gene ambiguous. CDR1 and CDR2 from the germline V gene are DFQATT and SNEGSKA (reference sequence). The CDR3 loop spans 12 amino acids. In nucleotides, the CDR3 is TGCAGGGCCCCCCGCGGTAACACTGAAGCTTTCTTT. Residues: CRAPRGNTEAFF.

The chain has TRBV10-3 and TRBJ2-5, with 10 bases aligning to TRBD2. From germline, CDR1 is ENHRY and CDR2 SYGVKD. The length of the CDR3 is 14 residues. The junction had 8 bases not matched to a gene; V was cut back by 8 bases and J by 5 bases. The CDR3 DNA follows: TGTGCCATCGGGGCTAGGACTAGCGGCGAGACCCAGTACTTC. Translated: CAIGARTSGETQYF.

This clonotype turned up a few times. The rearrangement links TRBV4-1 to TRBJ1-3; 7 nucleotides match TRBD1. V gave up 2 bases and J gave up 2 bases; unmatched junction bases: 6. The CDR3 has 16 amino acids. Germline lookup yields CDR1 MGHRA and CDR2 YSYEKL. The CDR3 nucleotides are TGCGCCAGCAGCCAATTCACAGGGGCGGCTGGAAACACCATATATTTT. Translation gives CASSQFTGAAGNTIYF.

This clonotype was recorded many times. J is TRBJ2-7 and V is TRBV7-8; 8 nucleotides line up with TRBD1. The germline V gene encodes CDR1 SGHVS and CDR2 FQNEAQ. CDR3 length: 14 amino acids. Unmatched junction bases numbered 4, after V lost 5 bases and J lost 1 base. Here the CDR3 DNA reads TGTGCCAGCAGCCCGCGGGACAGGTCCTACGAGCAGTACTTC. It yields the protein CASSPRDRSYEQYF.

This chain uses TRBV20-1 with TRBJ2-1; tentative D call: TRBD2 (5 bases). The J call may be faulty, since TRBJ2-5 better matches the DNA end. Germline V CDR1 and CDR2: DFQATT, SNEGSKA (reference sequence). The CDR3 consists of 13 residues. The CDR3 nucleotides read TGCAGTGCTAACCCCGGGGTCTTCAGGACCCAGTACTTC. Encoded protein: CSANPGVFRTQYF.

This sequence joins TRBV12-3 or TRBV12-4 and TRBJ1-5; D unclear. There are 14 residues in the CDR3. V gave up 5 bases and J gave up 0 bases, with 8 bases separating them. DNA for the CDR3: TGTGCCAGCAGTCCCAGATATAGCAATCAGCCCCAGCATTTT. Its protein product is CASSPRYSNQPQHF.

The sample holds a few counts of this clonotype. CDR3 nucleotides: TGTGCCAGCAGCCCTTGGGACCCAGTCGTGAACACTGAAGCTTTCTTT. Its translation: CASSPWDPVVNTEAFF. The chain couples TRBV28 to TRBJ1-1, with a tentative D call TRBD1 (5 bases). This CDR3 comprises 16 residues. V lost 6 bases and J 0 bases, leaving 17 bases between the germline ends. Germline lookup yields CDR1 MDHEN and CDR2 SYDVKM.

This clonotype was recorded a few times. V and J are TRBV12-3 or TRBV12-4 and TRBJ2-3, with D hard to call. V was shortened by 5 bases and J by 10 bases, with 13 bases between the two germline ends. This CDR3 spans 12 amino acids. CDR3 in DNA: TGTGCCAGCAGTCTTCCTATTGGGTCGCAGTATTTT. Its translation: CASSLPIGSQYF.

The V call is TRBV5-1, the J call TRBJ2-5, with a weak D call TRBD1 (6 bases). Germline V gene data show CDR1 as SGHRS and CDR2 as YFSETQ. Trimming took 3 bases from V and 5 from J, leaving 20 bases between them. This CDR3 is built from 16 residues. Here the CDR3 reads CASSSGGQGYGETQYF. The CDR3 coding sequence is TGCGCCAGCAGCTCAGGAGGTCAGGGGTATGGGGAGACCCAGTACTTC. Full variable domain (remainder filled in from reference TRBV5-1 and TRBJ2-5): KAGVTQTPRYLIKTRGQQVTLSCSPISGHRSVSWYQQTPGQGLQFLFEYFSETQRNKGNFPGRFSGRQFSNSRSEMNVSTLELGDSALYLCASSSGGQGYGETQYFGPGTRLLVL.

This clonotype showed up just a few times. V is TRBV12-3 or TRBV12-4 and J is TRBJ2-5, with 11 bases aligning to TRBD1. The CDR3 sequence is 17 residues long. Trimming took 6 bases from V and 0 from J; bases not matched to a gene: 9. The CDR3 is CASRSGTGGTYQETQYF. The DNA of the CDR3 is TGTGCCAGCAGATCCGGGACAGGGGGAACCTACCAAGAGACCCAGTACTTC.

In this sample, this clonotype turned up a few times. The chain is built from TRBV9 and TRBJ2-5; TRBD2 is a possible D gene (7 bases). The J call may be in error: the DNA end matches TRBJ2-7 better. The germline CDR1 and CDR2 sequences are SGDLS and YYNGEE. The CDR3 has 14 amino acids. CDR3 residues: CASSVGGGVPEQYF. In DNA form, the CDR3 reads TGTGCCAGCAGCGTAGGAGGGGGGGTTCCCGAGCAGTACTTC.

The chain carries TRBV7-3 and TRBJ1-1, with D maybe TRBD1 (6 bases). Between the trimmed V and J ends, which lost 5 bases and 0 bases, there was a span of 10 bases. CDR1 and CDR2 (germline): SGHTA, FQGTGA. The length of the CDR3 is 14 residues. CDR3 in amino acids: CASSPGHMNTEAFF. In DNA, the CDR3 is TGTGCCAGCAGCCCGGGACATATGAACACTGAAGCTTTCTTT.

This clonotype was detected only a few times. This rearrangement joins TRBV4-1 to TRBJ1-2; D is undetermined. This CDR3 has 15 amino acids. CDR1 and CDR2 (germline): MGHRA, YSYEKL. Trimming left V 0 bases short and J 6 bases short, with 14 bases between. CDR3 sequence reads: CASSQERSGSDGYTF. CDR3 DNA sequence: TGCGCCAGCAGCCAAGAGCGGTCCGGGAGCGATGGCTACACCTTC.

This chain connects TRBV25-1 to TRBJ1-2, with D unclear. The germline V gene encodes CDR1 MGHDK and CDR2 SYGVNS. This CDR3 comprises 13 residues. Trimming removed 3 bases from V and 8 bases from J, with 13 bases in between. In DNA form, the CDR3 reads TGTGCCAGCAGTGATGGTCCGTCCGAAGGCTACACCTTC. Translated, it gives CASSDGPSEGYTF.

The chain combines TRBV5-5 with TRBJ2-5; a weak D match, TRBD2 (6 bases). Trimming left V 4 bases short and J 5 bases short, with 21 bases between. The length of the CDR3 is 16 residues. CDR1 and CDR2 from the germline V gene are SGHKS and YYEKEE (reference sequence). For the CDR3, the DNA is TGTGCCAGCAGCGGTGGTGTCAGGGTGGCGGGGGAGACCCAGTACTTC. This encodes CASSGGVRVAGETQYF.

CDR3 protein: CSAVRGTGVREQYF. CDR3 coding DNA: TGCAGTGCCGTACGGGGGACAGGAGTCCGCGAGCAGTACTTC. The chain couples TRBV20-1 to TRBJ2-7; 8 positions match TRBD1. With V trimmed by 6 bases and J by 6 bases, 13 bases remained unmatched. From germline, CDR1 is DFQATT and CDR2 SNEGSKA (reference sequence). This CDR3 has 14 residues.

The J gene is TRBJ2-5, the V gene TRBV9; TRBD1 is a possible D gene (6 bases). V lost 0 bases and J 5 bases, leaving 20 bases between the germline ends. This CDR3 contains 17 residues. Germline CDR1 is SGDLS and CDR2 is YYNGEE. The CDR3 region is CASSVGGLAGALETQYF. As DNA, the CDR3 is TGTGCCAGCAGCGTAGGTGGGTTGGCAGGGGCGTTGGAGACCCAGTACTTC. The variable domain in full, completed from reference TRBV9 and TRBJ2-5, reads DSGVTQTPKHLITATGQRVTLRCSPRSGDLSVYWYQQSLDQGLQFLIQYYNGEERAKGNILERFSAQQFPDLHSELNLSSLELGDSALYFCASSVGGLAGALETQYFGPGTRLLVL.

J is TRBJ2-5 and V is TRBV6-1, with TRBD1 identical over 12 bases. CDR1 and CDR2 (germline): MNHNS, SASEGT. The CDR3 totals 17 residues. V trimming: 6 bases; J trimming: 4 bases; junction bases outside the gene matches: 12. CDR3: CASSQGQGAFSRETQYF. CDR3 nucleotide sequence: TGTGCCAGCAGCCAGGGACAGGGGGCCTTCTCAAGAGAGACCCAGTACTTC.

This clonotype appeared once. The rearrangement uses TRBV6-1 and TRBJ1-1; D might be TRBD1 (5 bases). Germline V gene sequence: CDR1 MNHNS, CDR2 SASEGT. The CDR3 is 11 residues long. V lost 11 bases and J 8 bases, leaving 15 bases between the germline ends. This chain's CDR3 is CAGGRSDEAFF. The DNA for the CDR3 is TGTGCCGGGGGGAGATCCGACGAAGCTTTCTTT.

The rearrangement joins TRBV7-8 to TRBJ2-7; TRBD2 aligns across 9 bases. Per germline, CDR1 SGHVS and CDR2 FQNEAQ. V was pared by 4 bases and J by 4 bases, with 8 bases of the junction left unmatched. There are 15 residues in the CDR3. Here the CDR3 reads CASSSNSGSTYEQYF. Here the CDR3 DNA reads TGTGCCAGCAGCTCCAATAGCGGGAGCACATACGAGCAGTACTTC.

The chain uses TRBV12-3 or TRBV12-4 and TRBJ2-5, with 12 bases fitting TRBD2. V was clipped by 6 bases and J by 5 bases; unmatched bases: 13. The CDR3 is 17 amino acids. CDR3 DNA sequence: TGTGCCAGCAGACCAACTAGCGGGGGGCACCCACGGGAGACCCAGTACTTC. Translated, it gives CASRPTSGGHPRETQYF.

The chain recombines TRBV4-2 with TRBJ2-1; maybe TRBD1 (5 bases). Germline V gene sequence: CDR1 LGHNA, CDR2 YNFKEQ. V dropped 5 bases and J dropped 5 bases, with 22 bases sitting between them. The CDR3 contains 17 residues. The CDR3 sequence: CASSRTRNSVPNNEQFF. CDR3 DNA sequence: TGTGCCAGCAGCAGGACACGGAATTCGGTCCCTAACAATGAGCAGTTCTTC.